This TCR beta chain was recovered during a study of blood T cell repertoires in COVID-19 (dated by TCRdb to 2020 to 2022). Some background on the complete study: The collaborator samples originated in the United States, Italy and Spain and spanned the acute and convalescent phases of COVID-19. Samples were obtained from the ongoing ImmuneRACE study (first 160 participants) and from 1,254 subjects provided by 6 global collaborators. HLA class I and class II types, where available, came from metadata supplied by the sample provider rather than from assay-based typing. Nearly every sample came with metadata listing a de-identified subject ID, COVID-19 status, age in years and sex. Deeply sampled blood TCRbeta repertoires from subjects exposed to, actively infected with, or recovered from COVID-19 were included in the dataset. The material from the prospective study consisted of cDNA or gDNA derived from T cells, B-cell-depleted T cells, or PBMCs. A freely available public database, intended as a resource for researchers studying the immune response to SARS-CoV-2, is where the repertoires were released.

In the prospective study, participants were 18 to 89 years old, resided in about two dozen geographic areas of the United States, and were enrolled through a virtual design. In the prospective study, cohorts were assigned on the basis of participant-reported clinical history obtained from a screening survey and a study questionnaire. Exposed participants had been in contact, within 2 weeks of entering the study, with a person who had a PCR-confirmed or clinician-diagnosed case of COVID-19. In the prospective study, mobile phlebotomists collected whole blood, serum and a nasopharyngeal or oropharyngeal swab from each participant. Over a 2-month period, participants in the prospective study had the option of providing additional blood draws and questionnaires. Before DNA extraction, prospective study blood samples were shipped either frozen or at room temperature. What the work shows at the level of the full study, not this receptor alone: How much clinical and demographic metadata was included differed by source and by participant, and the metadata was provided uncurated.

TCRbeta CDR3 regions were amplified from genomic DNA by means of the immunoSEQ Assay, a bias-controlled multiplex PCR. Per the source publication's procedure: The number of nucleated cells in each sample was estimated from the amplification of reference gene primers within the assay. To quantify the absolute abundance of each unique TCRbeta CDR3 rearrangement, sequence reads were collapsed and filtered. For each sample, productive Simpson clonality was calculated as the square root of Simpson's diversity index across productive rearrangements. Held by TCRdb, this immuneACCESS table contains in-frame sequences only and omits some clones. Under half of the omission traces to an unresolved V gene where checked; the cause of the rest is unknown. D and trimming were read from the DNA, whereas the V and J calls and clone size are those reported in that table. A total of roughly 180,000 clones appear in this sample, 80% of them only once. The top ten constitute 14% of the sample.

Concerning this clone: Its antigen specificity is not known. The input lacks base qualities; no much larger clone sits a single base away.

Sequenced: PBMCs or T cells enriched from blood (not recorded which). The origin of this receptor is a man aged 60 to 69 who had been exposed to COVID-19.

The DNA is TGTGCCAGCAGCCTCGGGACTAGCGGAAATGAGCAGTTCTTC. The encoded protein is CASSLGTSGNEQFF. The chain employs TRBV3-1 (or the pseudogene TRBV3-2) and TRBJ2-1, with TRBD2 matching 11 junction bases. The V end gives up 4 bases and the J end 7 bases, leaving 3 bases in the junction not matched to a gene. As encoded in the germline V gene (reference sequence), CDR1 is LGHDT while CDR2 is YNNKEL. Its CDR3 holds 14 amino acids, cysteine through phenylalanine. Of all the DNA, just the CDR3 is kept, 42 bases in frame from base 1.